Detailed here is one TCR beta chain. As yet, its antigen is unknown. This specimen comes from a study of T cells after yellow fever vaccination. Study summary: Fractions low in cell number were prepared with SMART-Seq v4 Ultra Low Input. Overall study findings and caveats: Of the clonotypes, a small share occurred in both CD4 and CD8 compartments.

They built TCR cDNA with 5'RACE template switching, a step that put in a universal primer site and UMIs. Each CDR3 protein gets one entry after TCRdb re-called the 5' RACE reads with MiXCR. The sample lists 500,000 to 650,000 distinct CDR3 sequences, roughly 12% occurring once. CDR3 length: 14 amino acids. Trimming stripped 5 bases from V and 5 bases from J, with 15 bases between. The germline gives CDR1 SGHTA, CDR2 FQGTGA. The V and J genes are TRBV7-3 and TRBJ2-5; a possible D gene is TRBD2 (7 bases). The specimen comprised PBMCs, sampled on the day of the yellow fever booster vaccination. The source of this sequence is a man aged 25 to 40 who received the YFV17D yellow fever vaccine. CDR3 nucleotides: TGTGCCAGCAGCGAGGAAGGGGGGGGCGAGACCCAGTACTTC. It specifies CASSEEGGGETQYF.